Included here is one T cell receptor (beta chain) sequence, with context. These data are taken from a study of blood T cell repertoires in COVID-19. Turning to the study itself: The analysed material was cDNA or gDNA that came from T cells, B-cell-depleted T cells, or PBMCs.

In the authors' methods: Reference gene primer amplification yielded estimated nucleated cell counts. Assay used: immunoSEQ multiplex PCR; TCRdb lists only in-frame clones, some missing. V and J calls and clone size are those listed in that table; D and trimming were worked out from the DNA. The sample contains roughly 25,000 clones, more than 75% of which appear only once. The CDR3 contains 13 residues. V was cut by 4 bases and J by 4 bases, with 11 bases left in between. Germline assignment: CDR1 LGHDT and CDR2 YNNKEL (reference sequence). Source material: peripheral blood. The sequence derives from a human donor with active COVID-19. The donor label of this sample is uncertain. V gene TRBV3-1 (or the pseudogene TRBV3-2) combines with J gene TRBJ2-7; D remains ambiguous. CDR3 nucleotides: TGTGCCAGCAGCCTCCTCGACGGGTACGAGCAGTACTTC. This sequence encodes CASSLLDGYEQYF.